This T cell receptor (beta chain) was captured by sequencing in a study of molecular identifiers for immune sequencing clone quantification. Study information: Naive CD8 cell RNA, from around 20,000 or 99,000 cells, was split five ways in replicates, with four sequenced. Study-wide findings and caveats: Beyond 20 RNA copies, clones held over 99% of effector molecules, compared with under 1% in naive cells. Among about a million naive cells, as was reported, spiked Jurkat TCR RNA from one cell was detectable.

CDR3 size: 8 residues. CDR1 SQVTM and CDR2 ANQGSEA come from the germline V gene. Bulk libraries came from a prior protocol with listed TCR primers. TCRdb re-called the PCR reads through MiXCR, storing one row per CDR3 protein. There are about 8,300 distinct CDR3 sequences in the sample; about 33% occur only once, and under 7% lies in the top ten. Sample share makes this clonotype medium-sized. Its antigen is unidentified. The junction differs from germline at one of its ends, possibly a read error. This sequence joins TRBV29-1 and TRBJ2-5; D is perhaps TRBD2 (6 bases). This sequence was found in a human donor in good health. Some libraries in this study had Jurkat cell RNA spiked in. Sequencing used naive CD8+ T cells from blood, with Jurkat cell RNA spiked in. Stated subset: FACS-sorted CD8+CD4-CCR7+CD45RA+ naive T cells. This CDR3 is CSVPGGLF. The CDR3 DNA reads TGCAGCGTGCCCGGGGGACTTTTC.